This is a list of T cell receptor beta chains from one sample in a study of CD8+CD57+ T cells in acquired aplastic anemia. Each CDR3 protein is one row after TCRdb ran MiXCR on the reads. Among 200,000 to 250,000 distinct CDR3 sequences, more than 55% were seen once, and the ten largest hold around 50%. Sample: sorted CD4+, CD8+, or CD8+CD57+ T cells (not recorded which) from PBMCs. These receptors came from a human donor with aplastic anemia. The CDR3 runs from the conserved cysteine through the conserved F or W. A D gene is named only where the DNA matches it firmly. The size entry is marked missing in some rows and otherwise reads once, few, many or a size class.

TRBJ2-3 TRBV10-3 few - 14 TGTGCCATCAGCCCCGGACAGAACACAGATACGCAGTATTTT CAISPGQNTDTQYF
TRBJ2-1 TRBV25-1 - - 12 TGTGCCAGCAGTGCTCTGGGCAATGAGCAGTTCTTC CASSALGNEQFF
TRBJ2-3 TRBV3-1 few TRBD2 17 TGTGCCAGCAGCCAAGATCAGGAGCGGGGGGTTACAGATACGCAGTATTTT CASSQDQERGVTDTQYF
TRBJ1-5 TRBV2 - - 14 TGTGCCAGCAGTGGTGCAGTCCCCAATCAGCCCCAGCATTTT CASSGAVPNQPQHF
TRBJ2-7 TRBV19 - - 13 TGTGCCAGTAGGGCACCCGCCGCGTACGAGCAGTACTTC CASRAPAAYEQYF
TRBJ1-5 TRBV29-1 few TRBD1 15 TGCAGCGTTGTTTCGGACAGGGATAGCAATCAGCCCCAGCATTTT CSVVSDRDSNQPQHF
TRBJ2-1 TRBV2 many TRBD2 16 TGTGCCAGCAGTGCTCGGCGGGGGGGCTCCTACAATGAGCAGTTCTTC CASSARRGGSYNEQFF
TRBJ2-3 TRBV7-9 - - 13 TGTGCCAGCAGCTTCTTCAGCACAGATACGCAGTATTTT CASSFFSTDTQYF
TRBJ2-7 TRBV7-8 - - 14 TGTGCCAGCAGCCACGGAGGGGGCTCAGACGAGCAGTACTTC CASSHGGGSDEQYF
TRBJ2-7 TRBV6-1 - - 13 TGTGCCAGCAGTACCGGCCCCCTCTACGAGCAGTACTTC CASSTGPLYEQYF
TRBJ2-7 TRBV7-9 many - 13 TGTGCCAGCAGCTCGGGCCCCTCGAGGGAGCAGTACTTC CASSSGPSREQYF
TRBJ1-5 TRBV20-1 few - 13 TGCAGTGCTAGCTGGGAACCCAATCAGCCCCAGCATTTT CSASWEPNQPQHF
TRBJ2-1 TRBV20-1 few TRBD1 15 TGCAGCCTGAAGAATCAGGGGGCTCTCTACAATGAGCAGTTCTTC CSLKNQGALYNEQFF
TRBJ1-6 TRBV7-9 - TRBD1 16 TGTGCCAGCAGCAAGACAGGGGGCGTATCCCCTTCACCCCTCCACTTT CASSKTGGVSPSPLHF
TRBJ1-6 TRBV7-9 - - 15 TGTGCCAGCAGCTTAGGAGGGATCAGGGGTTCACCCCTCCACTTT CASSLGGIRGSPLHF
TRBJ2-2 TRBV9 many - 13 TGTGCCAGCAGCGGGGCGCTGACCGGGGAGCTGTTTTTT CASSGALTGELFF
TRBJ1-5 TRBV2 - - 14 TGTGCCAGCAGTGATAGGTATAGCAATCAGCCCCAGCATTTT CASSDRYSNQPQHF
TRBJ2-1 TRBV13 many TRBD2 13 TGTGCCTCGTCGGGGGGGCGGGGCAATGAGCAGTTCTTC CASSGGRGNEQFF
TRBJ1-2 TRBV19 - - 13 TGTGCCAGTAGTTGGGGGGAGGTATATGGCTACACCTTC CASSWGEVYGYTF
TRBJ2-5 TRBV25-1 few TRBD1 16 TGTGCCAGCAGTGATTCCGGGACAGGGTACCAAGAGACCCAGTACTTC CASSDSGTGYQETQYF
TRBJ2-3 TRBV2 - TRBD2 14 TGTGCCAGCAGTCGGACTAGCGCCACAGATACGCAGTATTTT CASSRTSATDTQYF
TRBJ1-4 TRBV19 - - 12 TGTGCCCCCTTTAGGAGGCGGGAAAAACTGTTTTTT CAPFRRREKLFF
TRBJ1-6 TRBV7-9 - - 16 TGTGCCAGCAGCTTGCCCGGGACTCTTTTTAATTCACCCCTCCACTTT CASSLPGTLFNSPLHF
TRBJ2-3 TRBV4-3 - TRBD2 16 TGCGCCAGCAGCCAGAGGACTAGCCGGGGGGTGGATACGCAGTATTTT CASSQRTSRGVDTQYF
TRBJ1-5 TRBV10-3 few - 14 TGTGCCATCAGTGACTCAGGGAGCAATCAGCCCCAGCATTTT CAISDSGSNQPQHF
TRBJ2-7 TRBV19 - - 15 TGTGCCAGTAGTAGGGGACCGATCTACTCCTACGAGCAGTACTTC CASSRGPIYSYEQYF
TRBJ1-1 TRBV27 - - 15 TGTGCCAGCAGTTTGGGGGGAGGGGGGCGCACTGAAGCTTTCTTT CASSLGGGGRTEAFF
TRBJ2-7 TRBV20-1 many TRBD2 13 TGCAGTGCTAGGAATCTAGCGGGGAACGAGCAGTACTTC CSARNLAGNEQYF
TRBJ2-7 TRBV29-1 - TRBD1 14 TGCAGCGTGGGACTCTTGCAGGGGGCAAGCGAGCAGTACTTC CSVGLLQGASEQYF
TRBJ2-7 TRBV10-1 - - 11 TGTGCCAGCAGTTACGGGAGCGAGCAGTACTTC CASSYGSEQYF
TRBJ1-2 TRBV9 few - 15 TGTGCCAGCAGCGCCAACCAACAGTTTAACTATGGCTACACCTTC CASSANQQFNYGYTF
TRBJ2-5 TRBV7-6 - - 15 TGTGCCAGCAGCTCCTCTGGCCCGGAGCGGGAGACCCAGTACTTC CASSSSGPERETQYF
TRBJ1-3 TRBV30 few - 13 TGTGCCTGGAGTTACGGTTCTGGAAACACCATATATTTT CAWSYGSGNTIYF
TRBJ2-7 TRBV14 - - 14 TGTGCCAGCAGCCCCGGGGAAGGCTCCTACGAGCAGTACTTC CASSPGEGSYEQYF
TRBJ1-5 TRBV24-1 - TRBD1 15 TGTGCCACCAGTGTCGGACAGGGCATTAATCAGCCCCAGCATTTT CATSVGQGINQPQHF
TRBJ2-3 TRBV7-2 - - 16 TGTGCCAGCAGCTTAGGTTCGGCAGGGAAGACAGGTACGCAGTATTTT CASSLGSAGKTGTQYF
TRBJ1-2 TRBV9 - TRBD1 16 TGTGCCAGCAGCGCGCCAGGGGGGGCGTTGTGGTATGGCTACACCTTC CASSAPGGALWYGYTF
TRBJ2-2 TRBV10-3 once - 17 TGTGCCATCAGTGACGATGGACAGCTCAAGAACACCGGGGAGCTGTTTTTT CAISDDGQLKNTGELFF
TRBJ2-7 TRBV15 once TRBD2 18 TGTGCCACCAGCAGAGATAGAGGAATAGCGGGAGTACGCGACGAGCAGTACTTC CATSRDRGIAGVRDEQYF
TRBJ2-3 TRBV7-2 - - 16 TGTGCCAGCAGCTCCCAGGGGGGGACTAGCACAGATACGCAGTATTTT CASSSQGGTSTDTQYF
TRBJ2-3 TRBV3-1 many TRBD2 16 TGTGCCAGCAGCCCGGGGACTAACTCATATTCAGATACGCAGTATTTT CASSPGTNSYSDTQYF
TRBJ2-1 TRBV15 - TRBD2 17 TGTGCCACCAGCAGACAGAGGACTAGCGGGTCCTACAATGAGCAGTTCTTC CATSRQRTSGSYNEQFF
TRBJ2-7 TRBV7-9 - - 12 TGTGCCAGCAGCAAGGATATTTACGAGCAGTACTTC CASSKDIYEQYF
TRBJ1-2 TRBV19 - - 13 TGTGCCAGTAGTATCGGGCAGGCGAATGGCTACACCTTC CASSIGQANGYTF
TRBJ2-7 TRBV10-3 - - 12 TGTGCCATCAGTGAGACAGGGATCGAGCAGTACTTC CAISETGIEQYF
TRBJ1-6 TRBV7-2 - TRBD1 13 TGTGCCTGGACTGGCAGGGGGGCTTCACCCCTCCACTTT CAWTGRGASPLHF
TRBJ2-3 TRBV6-2/TRBV6-3 many TRBD2 15 TGTGCCAGCAGTTACACTAGCGGGGGCACAGATACGCAGTATTTT CASSYTSGGTDTQYF
TRBJ2-5 TRBV2 - TRBD1 16 TGTGCCAGCAGTGTTCGAGACAGGGGGCTCCAAGAGACCCAGTACTTC CASSVRDRGLQETQYF
TRBJ2-1 TRBV19 - TRBD2 16 TGTGCCAGTAGTATCCGGACTAGCGGGATTTACAATGAGCAGTTCTTC CASSIRTSGIYNEQFF
TRBJ2-5 TRBV7-2 - - 13 TGTGCCAGCAGCTTCTTTTTGGAAGAGACCCAGTACTTC CASSFFLEETQYF
TRBJ2-3 TRBV2 - TRBD1 15 TGTGCCAGCAGGAAGGACAGGGGCGGCACAGATACGCAGTATTTT CASRKDRGGTDTQYF
TRBJ1-2 TRBV7-9 - - 15 TGTGCCAGCAGCTTAGGACCGCAAGTTAACTATGGCTACACCTTC CASSLGPQVNYGYTF